What follows is one TCR beta chain and its context. Its target is unknown. Some clones are missing from TCRdb's copy, which holds only in-frame ones; the method was immunoSEQ multiplex PCR. The sample includes about 67,000 clones, about 85% of them seen just once. This specimen comes from a study of OX40 agonist ivuxolimab in advanced cancers. In the study overall: Ivuxolimab, which patients received intravenously every 2 weeks, was dosed at 0.01 to 10 mg/kg.

The CDR3 has 11 residues. The V gene's germline CDR1 is MDHEN and CDR2 SYDVKM. V gave up 5 bases and J gave up 3 bases, with 3 bases separating them. Study-level points and caveats: Expanded clones tended on average to be more numerous among CD8+ T cells than CD4+.

The sample consisted of CD4+ or CD8+ T cells sorted from blood, taken in a trial of the OX40 agonist ivuxolimab. The chain uses TRBV28 and TRBJ2-3; no definite D call. The receptor's source is an adult with an advanced solid tumor such as melanoma, head and neck, liver or kidney cancer. The CDR3 nucleotides read TGTGCCAGCAGTCATACAGATACGCAGTATTTT. It encodes CASSHTDTQYF.